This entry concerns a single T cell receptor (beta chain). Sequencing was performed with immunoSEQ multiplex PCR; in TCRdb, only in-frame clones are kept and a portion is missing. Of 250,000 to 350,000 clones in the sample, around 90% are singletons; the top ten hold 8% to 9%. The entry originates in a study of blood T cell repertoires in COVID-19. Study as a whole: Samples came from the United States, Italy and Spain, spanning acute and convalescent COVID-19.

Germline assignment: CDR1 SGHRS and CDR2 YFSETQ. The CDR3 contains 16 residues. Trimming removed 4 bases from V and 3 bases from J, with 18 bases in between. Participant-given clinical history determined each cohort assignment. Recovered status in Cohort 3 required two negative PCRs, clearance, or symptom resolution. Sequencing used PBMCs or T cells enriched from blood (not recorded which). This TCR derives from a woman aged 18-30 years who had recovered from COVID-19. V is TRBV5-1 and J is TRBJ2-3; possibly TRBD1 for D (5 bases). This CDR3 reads CASSAYLGARTDTQYF. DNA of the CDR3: TGCGCCAGCAGCGCCTATTTAGGGGCCCGGACAGATACGCAGTATTTT.